This T cell receptor (beta chain) comes out of a study of siplizumab effects on memory and regulatory T cells. Clones were sequenced by immunoSEQ multiplex PCR, and TCRdb holds only the in-frame ones, with some missing. The table includes more than 95,000 clones, approximately 94% detected once. This CDR3 contains 16 residues. The V end lost 4 bases, the J end lost 4 bases, and 17 bases lay between the germline ends. The V gene's germline CDR1 is SQVTM and CDR2 ANQGSEA. Sequenced sample: CD4+ T cells sorted from blood. The V gene is TRBV29-1, the J gene TRBJ2-6; tentatively, D is TRBD1 (5 bases). The TCR originated in a human donor in good health. The CDR3 is CSVGTAGSPGANVLTF. CDR3 DNA sequence: TGCAGCGTTGGTACGGCAGGGTCGCCCGGGGCCAACGTCCTGACTTTC. The full variable domain, its missing parts supplied by reference TRBV29-1 and TRBJ2-6, is SAVISQKPSRDICQRGTSLTIQCQVDSQVTMMFWYRQQPGQSLTLIATANQGSEATYESGFVIDKFPISRPNLTFSTLTVSNMSPEDSSIYLCSVGTAGSPGANVLTFGAGSRLTVL.